This passage covers 15 T cell receptor beta chains from one sample sequenced in a study of blood T cell repertoires in COVID-19. Profiled with immunoSEQ multiplex PCR; TCRdb holds only in-frame clones, not every one. The sample lists 120,000 or so clones, approximately 86% occurring once. Sequenced input: peripheral blood. The receptors derive from a woman in her forties or fifties with active or convalescent COVID-19.

V and J are TRBV20-1 and TRBJ2-2, with D unresolved. The ends were cut back, 6 bases at V and 6 bases at J, with 8 bases in the middle. The germline V gene has CDR1 DFQATT and CDR2 SNEGSKA (reference sequence). The CDR3 loop spans 11 amino acids. DNA of the CDR3: TGCAGTGCACCTAGTCCCGGGGAGCTGTTTTTT. Translated: CSAPSPGELFF.

The chain carries TRBV6-4 and TRBJ2-3, with D possibly TRBD1 on 6 matching bases. V was pared by 3 bases and J by 5 bases, with 12 bases between. The CDR3 is 14 residues long. Germline V gene sequence: CDR1 MRHNA, CDR2 SNTAGT. The chain's CDR3 is CASSEGGSGDTQYF. The CDR3 DNA follows: TGTGCCAGCAGTGAAGGGGGTTCGGGAGATACGCAGTATTTT.

The genes are TRBV29-1 and TRBJ2-7, with 7 bases that match TRBD1. Trimming removed 7 bases from V and 0 bases from J; junction bases left unmatched: 15. Germline V gene data show CDR1 as SQVTM and CDR2 as ANQGSEA. CDR3 size: 16 residues. The CDR3 nucleotides are TGCAGCGCCGGCGTGCACAGGGGCCGAAACTCCTACGAGCAGTACTTC. Protein sequence: CSAGVHRGRNSYEQYF.

The chain joins TRBV5-4 to TRBJ2-7; D is perhaps TRBD2 (6 bases). The CDR3 is 15 residues long. The germline V gene has CDR1 SGHNT and CDR2 YYREEE (reference sequence). Between the trimmed V and J ends, which lost 4 bases and 7 bases, there was a span of 21 bases. The CDR3 sequence is CASSTFATGRGEQYF. The CDR3 nucleotides read TGTGCCAGCAGCACCTTCGCCACAGGCCGGGGGGAGCAGTACTTC. The whole variable domain, remainder taken from reference TRBV5-4 and TRBJ2-7, is ETGVTQSPTHLIKTRGQQVTLRCSSQSGHNTVSWYQQALGQGPQFIFQYYREEENGRGNFPPRFSGLQFPNYSSELNVNALELDDSALYLCASSTFATGRGEQYFGPGTRLTVT.

The CDR3 reads CASSPRLSSYNSPLHF. CDR3 bases: TGTGCCAGCAGTCCGCGACTGAGCTCCTATAATTCACCCCTCCACTTT. The gene calls are TRBV27 and TRBJ1-6; D remains unclear. With 5 bases removed from V and 0 bases from J, the gap between germline ends came to 11 bases. The CDR3 length is 16 residues. Germline V gene sequence: CDR1 MNHEY, CDR2 SMNVEV (reference sequence).

This chain connects TRBV14 to TRBJ2-1; no firm D call. This CDR3 has 16 residues. Germline CDR1 and CDR2: SGHDN and FVKESK. V lost 5 bases to trimming and J lost 4 bases, with 18 bases between them. CDR3 sequence reads: CASSFGRGPAYNEQFF. The DNA of the CDR3 is TGTGCCAGCAGCTTCGGTAGAGGTCCGGCTTACAATGAGCAGTTCTTC.

The CDR3 is CASSSPPGSGRGHEQFF. DNA for the CDR3: TGTGCCAGTAGTTCCCCCCCCGGTAGCGGGAGGGGCCATGAGCAGTTCTTC. The chain uses TRBV19 and TRBJ2-1, with 11 bases fitting TRBD2. The germline V gene encodes CDR1 LNHDA and CDR2 SQIVND (reference sequence). Trimming removed 5 bases from V and 8 bases from J; junction bases left unmatched: 14. CDR3 length equals 17 residues.

This clone appeared once. This chain links TRBV24-1 with TRBJ2-7, with a possible D match to TRBD1 (6 bases). V was shortened by 7 bases and J by 5 bases, with 14 bases between the two germline ends. The CDR3 has 13 amino acids. The V gene's germline CDR1 is KGHDR and CDR2 SFDVKD. The CDR3 spells CATSPTGFDEQYF. The CDR3 DNA follows: TGTGCCACCAGCCCCACAGGGTTCGACGAGCAGTACTTC.

This chain joins TRBV6-2 or TRBV6-3 and TRBJ1-5; TRBD1 might be the D (5 bases). The CDR3 sequence is 14 residues long. Germline V gene lookup returns CDR1 MNHEY and CDR2 SVGEGT. Trimming shortened V by 2 bases and J by 2 bases, and 7 bases separated the two germline ends. In DNA form, the CDR3 reads TGTGCCAGCAGTTACGGCAGGGGCAATCAGCCCCAGCATTTT. This gives the protein CASSYGRGNQPQHF.

The chain is built from TRBV5-6 and TRBJ2-7; D possibly corresponds to TRBD2 (6 bases). This CDR3 is 13 amino acids long. V was clipped by 5 bases and J by 1 base, with 10 bases between them. Per the germline V gene, CDR1 is SGHDT and CDR2 is YYEEEE. The CDR3 reads CASRGGVSYEQYF. The CDR3 coding sequence is TGTGCCAGCAGGGGAGGAGTGTCCTACGAGCAGTACTTC. The full variable domain, completed using reference TRBV5-6 and TRBJ2-7, is DAGVTQSPTHLIKTRGQQVTLRCSPKSGHDTVSWYQQALGQGPQFIFQYYEEEERQRGNFPDRFSGHQFPNYSSELNVNALLLGDSALYLCASRGGVSYEQYFGPGTRLTVT.

J is TRBJ1-5 and V is TRBV15; the match to TRBD1 covers 9 bases. The CDR3 contains 16 residues. After removal of 5 bases from V and 3 bases from J, the junction contained 8 bases not matched to a gene. Germline-derived CDR1 and CDR2 are LNHNV and YYDKDF (reference sequence). The CDR3 nucleotides are TGTGCCACCAGCGTCAAAGACAGGGGGTACAATCAGCCCCAGCATTTT. Translating it yields CATSVKDRGYNQPQHF.

This clone was observed a handful of times. The V and J genes are TRBV7-9 and TRBJ1-1; D possibly corresponds to TRBD1 (6 bases). Germline loops: CDR1 SEHNR, CDR2 FQNEAQ (reference sequence). CDR3 size: 14 residues. V lost 2 bases and J 1 base, leaving 8 bases between the germline ends. This chain's CDR3 is CASSLQGRNTEAFF. In DNA, the CDR3 is TGTGCCAGCAGCTTACAGGGGAGGAACACTGAAGCTTTCTTT.

The chain employs TRBV5-4 and TRBJ2-3, with D possibly TRBD1 on 6 matching bases. This CDR3 has 15 residues. V shed 0 bases and J shed 0 bases, with 8 bases lying between them. Germline V gives CDR1 SGHNT, CDR2 YYREEE (reference sequence). The CDR3 loop is CASSLGGQSTDTQYF. The CDR3 nucleotides read TGTGCCAGCAGCTTGGGCGGACAGAGCACAGATACGCAGTATTTT.

CDR3 region: CATSNGELGTQYF. Written as DNA, the CDR3 is TGTGCCACCAGCAACGGGGAATTGGGTACGCAGTATTTT. The chain combines TRBV15 with TRBJ2-3; possible D gene TRBD2, 5 bases. This CDR3 has 13 amino acids. Germline V lookup: CDR1 LNHNV, CDR2 YYDKDF (reference sequence). Trimming stripped 4 bases from V and 8 bases from J, with 13 bases between. Using reference TRBV15 and TRBJ2-3 for the parts outside the CDR3, the full variable domain is DAMVIQNPRYQVTQFGKPVTLSCSQTLNHNVMYWYQQKSSQAPKLLFHYYDKDFNNEADTPDNFQSRRPNTSFCFLDIRSPGLGDTAMYLCATSNGELGTQYFGPGTRLTVL.

The V and J genes are TRBV30 and TRBJ2-1, with TRBD2 matching over 11 bases. V lost 2 bases and J lost 13; bases outside the gene matches: 10. Per the germline V gene, CDR1 is GTSNPN and CDR2 is SVGIG (reference sequence). This CDR3 spans 14 amino acids. Here the CDR3 DNA reads TGTGCCTGGAGTACGACTAGCGGGACTGGTTATCAGTTCTTC. It translates to CAWSTTSGTGYQFF. The full variable domain, in which reference TRBV30 and TRBJ2-1 provide the parts outside the CDR3, is SQTIHQWPATLVQPVGSPLSLECTVEGTSNPNLYWYRQAAGRGLQLLFYSVGIGQISSEVPQNLSASRPQDRQFILSSKKLLLSDSGFYLCAWSTTSGTGYQFFGPGTRLTVL.